The clone carrying this T cell receptor (beta chain) came up a few times. The data stem from a study of cytomegalovirus exposure and HLA in healthy donors. Primers included in the PCR were 60 Vbeta and 13 Jbeta primers. Libraries were prepared by immunoSEQ multiplex PCR; TCRdb keeps only in-frame clonotypes and omits some of them. The sample contains fewer than 150,000 clones, about 78% of which appear only once. CDR1 and CDR2 from the germline V gene are SGHTA and FQGNSA. V lost 2 bases and J 5 bases, leaving 10 bases between the germline ends. The CDR3 runs to 14 residues. The sequence was obtained from a middle-aged man in good health and CMV-seronegative. The genes are TRBV7-2 and TRBJ1-5; no reliable D call. Sequenced material: PBMCs. The CDR3: CASSLNRLYQPQHF. The CDR3 DNA reads as TGTGCCAGCAGCTTAAATCGTCTGTATCAGCCCCAGCATTTT.